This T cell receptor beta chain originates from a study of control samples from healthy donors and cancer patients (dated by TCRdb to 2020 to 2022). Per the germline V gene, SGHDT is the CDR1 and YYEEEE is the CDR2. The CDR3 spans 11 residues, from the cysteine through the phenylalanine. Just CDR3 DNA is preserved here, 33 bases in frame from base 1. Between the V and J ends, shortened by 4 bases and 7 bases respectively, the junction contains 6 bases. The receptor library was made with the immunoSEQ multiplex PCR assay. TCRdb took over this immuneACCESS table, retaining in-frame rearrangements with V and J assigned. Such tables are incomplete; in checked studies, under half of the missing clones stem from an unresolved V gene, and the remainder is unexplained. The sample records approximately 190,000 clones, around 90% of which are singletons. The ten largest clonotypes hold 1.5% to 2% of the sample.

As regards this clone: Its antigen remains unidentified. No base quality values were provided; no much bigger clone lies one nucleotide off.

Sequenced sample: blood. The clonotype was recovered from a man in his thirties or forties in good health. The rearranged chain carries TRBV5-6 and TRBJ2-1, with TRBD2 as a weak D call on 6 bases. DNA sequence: TGTGCCAGCAGCCGGGGGAATGAGCAGTTCTTC. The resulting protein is CASSRGNEQFF.